This entry lists 11 T cell receptor beta chains sequenced from one sample in a study of response to subunit inactivated influenza vaccine. TCRdb re-derived calls from the RT-PCR reads in MiXCR, one entry per CDR3 protein. Among over 150,000 distinct CDR3 sequences listed, roughly 10% were seen once. This specimen was non-naive T cells sorted from PBMCs, taken 45 days after vaccination. The receptor source for this set is a man between 45 and 60 years old who received an inactivated influenza vaccine.

This clonotype was seen ten or more times. This chain uses TRBV7-9 with TRBJ1-5; TRBD1 aligns across 7 bases. J gave up 1 base and V 5 bases, and 5 bases lay outside the gene matches. Germline-derived CDR1 and CDR2 are SEHNR and FQNEAQ (reference sequence). CDR3 length: 15 residues. The CDR3 DNA follows: TGTGCCAGCAGCCTACAGGGGCAGAGCAATCAGCCCCAGCATTTT. Amino acid sequence: CASSLQGQSNQPQHF.

This chain uses TRBV5-1 with TRBJ1-6; D unclear. Trimming left V 0 bases short and J 14 bases short, with 12 bases between. The CDR3 consists of 13 residues. In germline, CDR1 is SGHRS, CDR2 YFSETQ. CDR3 in amino acids: CASSLEAGWSLHF. The DNA for the CDR3 is TGCGCCAGCAGCTTGGAGGCGGGCTGGTCCCTCCACTTT.

This clonotype was found a few times. The chain couples TRBV7-2 to TRBJ2-6; the match to TRBD1 covers 7 bases. CDR1 SGHTA and CDR2 FQGNSA come from the germline V gene. This CDR3 contains 17 residues. The junction had 5 bases not matched to a gene; V was cut back by 3 bases and J by 0 bases. CDR3 protein: CASSFRDSYSGANVLTF. In nucleotides, the CDR3 is TGTGCCAGCAGCTTCCGGGACAGTTACTCTGGGGCCAACGTCCTGACTTTC. The full variable domain, completed using reference TRBV7-2 and TRBJ2-6, is GAGVSQSPSNKVTEKGKDVELRCDPISGHTALYWYRQSLGQGLEFLIYFQGNSAPDKSGLPSDRFSAERTGGSVSTLTIQRTQQEDSAVYLCASSFRDSYSGANVLTFGAGSRLTVL.

By sample fraction, this clonotype is medium-sized. This chain links TRBV25-1 with TRBJ2-1; a weak D match, TRBD2 (6 bases). V was trimmed by 5 bases and J by 4 bases, leaving 18 bases between them. CDR3 length: 16 residues. Germline CDR1 is MGHDK and CDR2 is SYGVNS. The DNA of the CDR3 is TGTGCCAGCAGTCCAGACCGGGAGTCGTATTACAATGAGCAGTTCTTC. Translation gives CASSPDRESYYNEQFF.

This clonotype was counted ten times or more. J is TRBJ2-5 and V is TRBV27, with D maybe TRBD1 (6 bases). Germline-derived CDR1 and CDR2 are MNHEY and SMNVEV (reference sequence). The CDR3 consists of 13 residues. V was trimmed by 8 bases and J by 4 bases, leaving 14 bases between them. CDR3 DNA sequence: TGTGCCAGCTACAGGGATATCGGAGAGACCCAGTACTTC. Translated, it gives CASYRDIGETQYF.

This clonotype came up many times. Here the CDR3 reads CASSKKRPQGWTLYNEQFF. The CDR3 DNA follows: TGTGCCAGCAGCAAAAAACGACCACAGGGATGGACCCTCTACAATGAGCAGTTCTTC. The chain links TRBV7-2 to TRBJ2-1; weak D call: TRBD1 (6 bases). The germline V and J ends were trimmed by 5 bases and 3 bases, with 26 bases remaining between them. CDR3 length: 19 residues. CDR1 and CDR2 (germline): SGHTA, FQGNSA. Combining the CDR3 with reference TRBV7-2 and TRBJ2-1 gives the whole variable domain GAGVSQSPSNKVTEKGKDVELRCDPISGHTALYWYRQSLGQGLEFLIYFQGNSAPDKSGLPSDRFSAERTGGSVSTLTIQRTQQEDSAVYLCASSKKRPQGWTLYNEQFFGPGTRLTVL.

The genes are TRBV4-2 and TRBJ1-1, with a weak D call TRBD1 (6 bases). CDR1 LGHNA and CDR2 YNFKEQ come from the germline V gene. Trimming took off 0 bases at V and 6 bases at J, with 23 bases between the two ends. The CDR3 runs 18 residues. The CDR3 DNA sequence: TGTGCCAGCAGCCAAGATATCGGGGGGGCGTTCCTTGGCGCTGAAGCTTTCTTT. Its translation: CASSQDIGGAFLGAEAFF.

This clonotype was counted only a few times. V usage is TRBV20-1 and J usage is TRBJ2-7, with TRBD2 matching over 10 bases. Germline V CDR1 and CDR2: DFQATT, SNEGSKA (reference sequence). This CDR3 spans 15 amino acids. Trimming at V came to 3 bases and at J to 7 bases, leaving 12 bases not matched to a gene. The CDR3 sequence is CSARMVSAGGPEQYF. The CDR3 DNA sequence: TGCAGTGCTAGGATGGTCTCAGCGGGAGGGCCGGAGCAGTACTTC.

The rearrangement joins TRBV20-1 to TRBJ2-7; TRBD2 matches at 10 bases. Germline V lookup: CDR1 DFQATT, CDR2 SNEGSKA (reference sequence). This CDR3 contains 14 residues. The CDR3 nucleotides read TGCAGCGCCCACCGAGGACTAGCGGACTACGAGCAGTACTTC. Translating gives CSAHRGLADYEQYF.

This clonotype was picked up a small number of times. The gene calls are TRBV5-5 and TRBJ2-1; TRBD1 aligns across 7 bases. CDR3 length: 16 residues. The V segment lost 3 bases and the J segment 7 bases; nucleotides outside the gene matches: 13. CDR1 is SGHKS, CDR2 YYEKEE, per germline (reference sequence). CDR3 residues: CASSYTGATLLNEQFF. The CDR3 DNA sequence: TGTGCCAGCAGCTACACAGGGGCCACGTTATTGAATGAGCAGTTCTTC.

V and J are TRBV20-1 and TRBJ1-2; 7 bases agree with TRBD1. Germline CDR1 is DFQATT and CDR2 is SNEGSKA (reference sequence). The CDR3 is 13 amino acids. V was clipped by 5 bases and J by 5 bases; unmatched bases: 8. The CDR3 DNA sequence: TGCAGTGCTGACGACAGGGAGGGATATGGCTACACCTTC. This translates into CSADDREGYGYTF.